This TCR beta chain emerged from a study of T cells in narcolepsy. About the study: Healthy controls were enrolled alongside patients with narcolepsy type 1 or type 2.

Study findings and constraints: Autoreactive clone sequences were missing from some blood memory CD4+ repertoires.

Here immunoSEQ multiplex PCR was the method, and the copy in TCRdb shows in-frame clones only, minus some. The table lists around 19,000 clones, about four fifths of them singletons. V shed 0 bases and J shed 4 bases, with 6 bases lying between them. The CDR3 runs to 13 residues. Germline V lookup: CDR1 PRHDT, CDR2 FYEKMQ (reference sequence). This clone appeared a single time. Its antigen is currently unknown. This chain joins TRBV13 and TRBJ1-2, with a possible D match to TRBD1 (5 bases). This clonotype originated in a human donor in good health. The sample consisted of memory (CD45RA-) CD4+ T cells from blood. CDR3 in DNA: TGTGCCAGCAGCTTAGGAGGGACCTATGGCTACACCTTC. It translates to CASSLGGTYGYTF.